This T cell receptor (beta chain) was observed in a study of blood T cells in healthy people across ages. Findings of the study overall: When set beside aged donors, long-lived donors presented more naive CD4+ cells and higher diversity.

Every sample had a minimum of 7 million PBMCs isolated. Samples each had at least 6 micrograms of total RNA extracted. Using a J-beta primer mix together with a sample-barcoded 5' primer, a second PCR was run for about 7 to 12 cycles. TCRdb fed the 5' RACE reads into MiXCR, producing one record per CDR3 protein. The sample carries just under 900,000 distinct CDR3 sequences, more than 25% recorded once. Ten or more counts support this clonotype. Its antigen is still unknown. The CDR3 has 16 amino acids. Per germline, CDR1 SGHRS and CDR2 YFSETQ. V lost 0 bases, J lost 6 bases, and 16 bases lay in between.

The sequence was collected from a woman older than 75 in good health. Input material: blood. The chain has TRBV5-1 and TRBJ1-5; D call uncertain. The CDR3 sequence: CASSLDGTPAGQPQHF. The CDR3 bases are TGCGCCAGCAGCTTGGACGGTACCCCAGCAGGTCAGCCCCAGCATTTT.